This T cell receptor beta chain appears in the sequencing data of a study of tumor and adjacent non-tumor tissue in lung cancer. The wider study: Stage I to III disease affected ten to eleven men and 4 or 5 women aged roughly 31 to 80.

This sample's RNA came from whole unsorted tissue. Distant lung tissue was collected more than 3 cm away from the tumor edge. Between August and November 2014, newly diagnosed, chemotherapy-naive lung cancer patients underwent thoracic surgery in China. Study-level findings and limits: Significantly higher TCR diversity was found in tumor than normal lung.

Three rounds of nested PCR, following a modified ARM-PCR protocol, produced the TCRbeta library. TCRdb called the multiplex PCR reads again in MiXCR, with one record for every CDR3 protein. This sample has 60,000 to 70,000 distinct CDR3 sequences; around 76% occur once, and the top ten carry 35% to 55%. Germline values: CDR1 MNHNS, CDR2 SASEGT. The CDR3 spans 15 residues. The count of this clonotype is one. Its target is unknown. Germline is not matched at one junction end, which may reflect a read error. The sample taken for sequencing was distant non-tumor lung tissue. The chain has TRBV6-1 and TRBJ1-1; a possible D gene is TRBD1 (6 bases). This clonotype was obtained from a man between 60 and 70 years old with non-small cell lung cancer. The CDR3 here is CVNTEDRGRDTEAFF. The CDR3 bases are TGTGTCAACACCGAGGACCGCGGTAGGGACACTGAAGCTTTCTTC.